This TCR beta chain was found in a study of blood T cells in healthy people across ages. Study-level results: Roughly linearly, TCR beta diversity per million T cells fell as age increased.

Using a J-beta primer mix together with a sample-barcoded 5' primer, a second PCR was run for roughly 6 to 11 cycles. Paired-end reads containing CDR3 totaled no fewer than 3 million for each sample. TCRdb processed the 5' RACE reads anew with MiXCR; each CDR3 protein has one entry. The sample has hundreds of thousands of distinct CDR3 sequences, 49% seen once. Germline V gene lookup returns CDR1 DFQATT and CDR2 SNEGSKA (reference sequence). The CDR3 covers 12 residues. Each sample used at least 6.5 million PBMCs. Per individual sample, total RNA of at least 5.5 micrograms was extracted. As to this clonotype: What it binds is unknown.

The receptor comes from a woman aged 60-70 years in good health. The V gene is TRBV20-1, the J gene TRBJ2-5; TRBD2 agrees at 8 bases. Gene TRBJ2-7 matches the end of the DNA better, so the J call may be wrong. Material: blood. CDR3 loop: CSARGRGDEQYF. The CDR3 bases are TGCAGTGCTAGAGGGCGGGGGGACGAGCAGTACTTC.